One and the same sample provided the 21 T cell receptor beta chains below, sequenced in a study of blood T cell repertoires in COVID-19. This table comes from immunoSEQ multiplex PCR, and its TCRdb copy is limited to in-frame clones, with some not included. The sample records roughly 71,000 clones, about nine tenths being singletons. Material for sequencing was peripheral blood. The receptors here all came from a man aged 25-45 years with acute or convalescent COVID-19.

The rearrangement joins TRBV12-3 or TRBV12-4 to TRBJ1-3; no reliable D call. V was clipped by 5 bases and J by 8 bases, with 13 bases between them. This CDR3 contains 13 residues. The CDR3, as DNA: TGTGCCAGCAGTCCCCTAACAGCGGACACCATATATTTT. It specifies CASSPLTADTIYF.

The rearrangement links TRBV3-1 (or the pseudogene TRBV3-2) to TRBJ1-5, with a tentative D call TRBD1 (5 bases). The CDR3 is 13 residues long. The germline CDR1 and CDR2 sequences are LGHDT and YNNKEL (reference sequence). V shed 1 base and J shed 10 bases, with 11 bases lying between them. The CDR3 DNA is TGTGCCAGCAGCCAAGTCAGGGCCTCTCCCCAGCATTTT. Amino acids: CASSQVRASPQHF.

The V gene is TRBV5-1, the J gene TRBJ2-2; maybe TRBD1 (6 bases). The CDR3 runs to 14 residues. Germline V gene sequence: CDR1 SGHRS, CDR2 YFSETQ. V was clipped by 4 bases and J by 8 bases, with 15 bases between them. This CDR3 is CASSPGQWMGELFF. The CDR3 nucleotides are TGCGCCAGCAGCCCTGGACAGTGGATGGGGGAGCTGTTTTTT.

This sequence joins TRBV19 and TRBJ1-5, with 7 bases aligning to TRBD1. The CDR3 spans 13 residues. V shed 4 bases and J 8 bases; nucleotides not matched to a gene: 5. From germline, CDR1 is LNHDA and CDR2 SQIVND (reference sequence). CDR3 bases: TGTGCCAGTAGTAAGAGGGGGCAGGAGCCCCAGCATTTT. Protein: CASSKRGQEPQHF.

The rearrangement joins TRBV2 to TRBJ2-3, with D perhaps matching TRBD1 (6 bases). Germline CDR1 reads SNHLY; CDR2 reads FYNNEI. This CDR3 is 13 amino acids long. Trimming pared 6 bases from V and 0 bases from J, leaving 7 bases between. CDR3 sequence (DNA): TGTGCCAGCAGGGACAGTAGCACAGATACGCAGTATTTT. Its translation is CASRDSSTDTQYF.

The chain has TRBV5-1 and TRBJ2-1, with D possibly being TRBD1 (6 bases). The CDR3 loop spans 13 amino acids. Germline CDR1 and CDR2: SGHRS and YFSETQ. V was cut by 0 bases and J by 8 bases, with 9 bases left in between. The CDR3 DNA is TGCGCCAGCAGCTTGGGGGCAGGGGATGAGCAGTTCTTC. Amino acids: CASSLGAGDEQFF.

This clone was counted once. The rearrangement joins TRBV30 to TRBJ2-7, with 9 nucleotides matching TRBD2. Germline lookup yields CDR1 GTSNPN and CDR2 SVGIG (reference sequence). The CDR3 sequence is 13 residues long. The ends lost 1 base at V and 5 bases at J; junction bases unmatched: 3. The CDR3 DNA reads TGTGCCTGGAGTGAAGGACTAGCGCACGAGCAGTACTTC. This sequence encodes CAWSEGLAHEQYF.

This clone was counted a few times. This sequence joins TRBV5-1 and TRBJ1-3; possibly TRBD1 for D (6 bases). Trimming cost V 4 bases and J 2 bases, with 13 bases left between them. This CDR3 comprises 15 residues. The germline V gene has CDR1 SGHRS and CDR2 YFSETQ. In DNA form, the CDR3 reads TGCGCCAGCAGCCGAGGACAGCCAGCTGGAAACACCATATATTTT. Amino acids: CASSRGQPAGNTIYF.

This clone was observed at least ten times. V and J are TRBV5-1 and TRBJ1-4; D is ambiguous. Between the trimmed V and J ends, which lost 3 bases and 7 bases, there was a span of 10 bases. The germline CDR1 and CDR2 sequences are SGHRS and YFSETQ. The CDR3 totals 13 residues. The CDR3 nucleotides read TGCGCCAGCAGCTCGGAGAAAAGTGAAAAACTGTTTTTT. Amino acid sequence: CASSSEKSEKLFF.

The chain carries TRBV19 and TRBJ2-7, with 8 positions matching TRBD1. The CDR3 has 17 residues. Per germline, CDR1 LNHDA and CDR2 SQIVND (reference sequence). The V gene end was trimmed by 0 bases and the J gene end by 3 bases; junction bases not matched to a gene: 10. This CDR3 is CASSIDRTGPPFYEQYF. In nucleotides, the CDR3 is TGTGCCAGTAGTATAGATCGGACAGGGCCGCCTTTCTACGAGCAGTACTTC. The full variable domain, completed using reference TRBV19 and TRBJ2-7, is DGGITQSPKYLFRKEGQNVTLSCEQNLNHDAMYWYRQDPGQGLRLIYYSQIVNDFQKGDIAEGYSVSREKKESFPLTVTSAQKNPTAFYLCASSIDRTGPPFYEQYFGPGTRLTVT.

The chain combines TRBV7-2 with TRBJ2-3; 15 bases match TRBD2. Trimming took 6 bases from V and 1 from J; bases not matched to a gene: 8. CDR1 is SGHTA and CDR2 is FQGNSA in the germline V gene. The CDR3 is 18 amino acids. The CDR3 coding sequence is TGTGCCAGCAGTCCAAGGACTAGCGGGAGGGCGGGCACAGATACGCAGTATTTT. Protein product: CASSPRTSGRAGTDTQYF.

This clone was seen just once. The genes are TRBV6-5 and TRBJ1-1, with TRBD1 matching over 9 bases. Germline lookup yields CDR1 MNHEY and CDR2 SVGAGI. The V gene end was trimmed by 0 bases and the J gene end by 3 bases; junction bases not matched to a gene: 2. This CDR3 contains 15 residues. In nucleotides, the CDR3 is TGTGCCAGCAGTTACTCCGGACAGGGGCACACTGAAGCTTTCTTT. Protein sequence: CASSYSGQGHTEAFF.

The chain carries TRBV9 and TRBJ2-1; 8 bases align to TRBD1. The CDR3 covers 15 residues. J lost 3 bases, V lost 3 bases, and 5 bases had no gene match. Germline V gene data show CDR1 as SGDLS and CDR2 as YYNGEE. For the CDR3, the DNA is TGTGCCAGCAGCGGAGGGACAGGTAACTACAATGAGCAGTTCTTC. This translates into CASSGGTGNYNEQFF.

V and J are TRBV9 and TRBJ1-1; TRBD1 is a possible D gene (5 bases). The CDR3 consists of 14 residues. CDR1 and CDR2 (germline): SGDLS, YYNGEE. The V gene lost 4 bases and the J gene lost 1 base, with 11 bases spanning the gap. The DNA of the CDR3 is TGTGCCAGCAGCAGGGGCAGACAGAACACTGAAGCTTTCTTT. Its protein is CASSRGRQNTEAFF.

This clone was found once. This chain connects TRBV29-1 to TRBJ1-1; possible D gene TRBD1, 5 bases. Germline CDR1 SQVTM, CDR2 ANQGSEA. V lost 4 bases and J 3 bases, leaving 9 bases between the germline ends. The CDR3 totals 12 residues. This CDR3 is CSVVPGDTEAFF. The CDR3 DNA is TGCAGCGTTGTACCGGGGGACACTGAAGCTTTCTTT.

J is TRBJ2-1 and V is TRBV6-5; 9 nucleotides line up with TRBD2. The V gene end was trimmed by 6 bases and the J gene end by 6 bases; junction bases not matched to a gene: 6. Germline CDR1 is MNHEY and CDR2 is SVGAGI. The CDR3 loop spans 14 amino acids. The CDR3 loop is CASRRGLASNEQFF. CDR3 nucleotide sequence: TGTGCCAGCAGGAGAGGACTAGCGAGCAATGAGCAGTTCTTC.

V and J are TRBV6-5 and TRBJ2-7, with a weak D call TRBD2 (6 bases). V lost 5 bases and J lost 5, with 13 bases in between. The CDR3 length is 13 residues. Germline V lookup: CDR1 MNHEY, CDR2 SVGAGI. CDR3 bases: TGTGCCAGCAGTATAGCGGCTATGAACGAGCAGTACGTC. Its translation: CASSIAAMNEQYV.

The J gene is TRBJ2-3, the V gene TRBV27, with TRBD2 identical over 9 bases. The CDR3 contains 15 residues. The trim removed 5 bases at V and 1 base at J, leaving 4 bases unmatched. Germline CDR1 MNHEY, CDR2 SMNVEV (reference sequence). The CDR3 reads CASSPLAGGTDTQYF. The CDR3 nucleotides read TGTGCCAGCAGTCCCTTAGCGGGGGGCACAGATACGCAGTATTTT.

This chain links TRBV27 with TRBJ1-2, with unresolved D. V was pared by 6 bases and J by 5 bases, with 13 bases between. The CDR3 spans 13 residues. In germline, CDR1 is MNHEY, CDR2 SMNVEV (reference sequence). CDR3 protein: CASSKQPIYGYTF. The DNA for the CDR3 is TGTGCCAGCAGCAAACAGCCGATTTATGGCTACACCTTC.

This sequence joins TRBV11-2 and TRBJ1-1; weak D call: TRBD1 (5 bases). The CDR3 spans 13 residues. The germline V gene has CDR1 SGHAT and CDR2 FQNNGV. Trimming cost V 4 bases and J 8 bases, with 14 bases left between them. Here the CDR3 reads CASSSWGRGEAFF. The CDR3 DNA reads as TGTGCCAGCAGCTCCTGGGGTAGGGGCGAAGCTTTCTTT. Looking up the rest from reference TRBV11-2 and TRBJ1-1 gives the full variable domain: EAGVAQSPRYKIIEKRQSVAFWCNPISGHATLYWYQQILGQGPKLLIQFQNNGVVDDSQLPKDRFSAERLKGVDSTLKIQPAKLEDSAVYLCASSSWGRGEAFFGQGTRLTVV.

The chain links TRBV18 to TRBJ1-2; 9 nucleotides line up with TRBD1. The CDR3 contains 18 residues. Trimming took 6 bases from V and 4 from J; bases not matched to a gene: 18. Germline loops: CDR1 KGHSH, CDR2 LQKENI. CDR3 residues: CASSLSMTGGALGYGYTF. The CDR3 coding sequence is TGTGCCAGCTCGCTGTCTATGACAGGGGGGGCTTTAGGCTATGGCTACACCTTC.